A selection of T cell receptor beta chains follows, all from one sample in a study of cytomegalovirus exposure and HLA in healthy donors. The repertoire was sequenced with immunoSEQ multiplex PCR; TCRdb's copy has only in-frame clones and lacks some. The sample records approximately 140,000 clones, roughly three fifths being singletons. The sample taken for sequencing was PBMCs. These receptors were collected from a woman aged 55-70 years in good health and CMV-seronegative. The CDR3 runs from the conserved cysteine through the conserved F or W. The D gene is left open where the match is weak. Clone size appears in some rows only: once, few, many, or a class for an expanded clone.

D	size	V	J	CDR3	DNA
TRBD2	.	TRBV9	TRBJ2-5	CASSVALAGGAQETQYF	TGTGCCAGCAGCGTAGCACTAGCGGGGGGAGCCCAAGAGACCCAGTACTTC
.	few	TRBV19	TRBJ2-5	CATRQAGETQYF	TGTGCCACCCGACAGGCGGGCGAGACCCAGTACTTC
.	.	TRBV9	TRBJ2-7	CASSVEEWAEQYF	TGTGCCAGCAGCGTAGAAGAGTGGGCGGAGCAGTACTTC
.	.	TRBV7-8	TRBJ2-3	CASSFGFVGGATDTQYF	TGTGCCAGCAGCTTCGGGTTTGTGGGGGGAGCAACAGATACGCAGTATTTT
.	.	TRBV11-2	TRBJ2-7	CASSSKGQGGSRSHEQYF	TGTGCCAGCAGTAGTAAGGGGCAGGGGGGCTCTCGATCCCACGAGCAGTACTTC
TRBD2	.	TRBV12-5	TRBJ2-1	CASGSGRAYYNEQFF	TGTGCTAGTGGTAGCGGGAGGGCGTACTACAATGAGCAGTTCTTC
.	few	TRBV19	TRBJ1-5	CASSIAVNQPQHF	TGTGCCAGTAGTATAGCCGTCAATCAGCCCCAGCATTTT
.	few	TRBV9	TRBJ1-6	CASSVDSGYSPLHF	TGTGCCAGCAGCGTAGATTCAGGGTATTCACCCCTCCACTTT
.	.	TRBV7-2	TRBJ1-1	CASSPRGRADTEAFF	TGTGCCAGCAGCCCCCGAGGCCGCGCGGACACTGAAGCTTTCTTT
.	.	TRBV7-8	TRBJ2-7	CASSLGDTYEQYF	TGTGCCAGCAGCTTAGGGGACACCTACGAGCAGTACTTC
TRBD2	.	TRBV29-1	TRBJ2-7	CSVENRGGGSYEQYF	TGCAGCGTTGAAAATAGGGGCGGGGGCTCCTACGAGCAGTACTTC
.	.	TRBV7-2	TRBJ2-7	CASSPVPTLAPSEQYF	TGTGCCAGCAGCCCCGTCCCGACTTTAGCGCCTTCCGAGCAGTACTTC
.	few	TRBV2	TRBJ2-7	CASSPGAFSSYEQYF	TGTGCCAGCAGCCCAGGGGCCTTTTCCTCCTACGAGCAGTACTTC
.	.	TRBV7-3	TRBJ1-2	CASSLTGGIGYTF	TGTGCCAGCAGCTTAACAGGGGGTATTGGCTACACCTTC
TRBD1	.	TRBV7-2	TRBJ1-1	CASTDRVALEAFF	TGTGCCAGCACGGACAGGGTGGCGCTTGAAGCTTTCTTT
TRBD1	many	TRBV19	TRBJ1-6	CASKGDRSFNSPLHF	TGTGCCAGCAAAGGGGACAGGAGCTTTAATTCACCCCTCCACTTT
.	.	TRBV29-1	TRBJ2-5	CSVARTSQETQYF	TGCAGCGTCGCTAGGACTTCTCAAGAGACCCAGTACTTC
.	once	TRBV5-6	TRBJ1-2	CASSPYPTGTYGYTF	TGTGCCAGCAGCCCTTACCCCACCGGTACCTATGGCTACACCTTC
.	.	TRBV1	TRBJ1-4	CTSSQDGSGGTNEKLFF	TGCACCAGCAGCCAAGATGGTTCAGGGGGAACTAATGAAAAACTGTTTTTT
.	few	TRBV6-5	TRBJ1-2	CASKTLTGDGYTF	TGTGCCAGCAAGACTTTAACAGGAGATGGCTACACCTTC
.	.	TRBV4-2	TRBJ1-5	CASSREAGVQPQHF	TGTGCCAGCAGCAGAGAGGCAGGGGTACAGCCCCAGCATTTT
.	.	TRBV5-1	TRBJ1-6	CASHSETVNSPLHF	TGCGCCAGCCACTCGGAGACAGTGAATTCACCCCTCCACTTT
.	.	TRBV7-9	TRBJ2-5	CASSLVGYEGGETQYF	TGTGCCAGCAGCTTAGTCGGCTATGAGGGTGGTGAGACCCAGTACTTC
.	few	TRBV7-9	TRBJ2-5	CASSPAAGGETQYF	TGTGCCAGCAGCCCTGCAGCCGGAGGGGAGACCCAGTACTTC
.	.	TRBV9	TRBJ2-5	CASSVGELGRETQYF	TGTGCCAGCAGCGTAGGAGAGTTAGGGAGGGAGACCCAGTACTTC
.	.	TRBV7-3	TRBJ2-1	CASSPQLASYNEQFF	TGTGCCAGCAGCCCTCAACTAGCCTCCTACAATGAGCAGTTCTTC
.	few	TRBV5-1	TRBJ2-1	CASSSPQGSADEQFF	TGCGCCAGCAGCTCCCCTCAGGGTTCGGCGGATGAGCAGTTCTTC
TRBD1	once	TRBV29-1	TRBJ1-4	CSVPDPGQGLKLFF	TGCAGCGTTCCCGATCCGGGACAGGGCTTAAAACTGTTTTTT
TRBD1	few	TRBV11-3	TRBJ2-5	CASSPQGRGETQYF	TGTGCCAGCAGCCCACAGGGGAGAGGCGAGACCCAGTACTTC
TRBD2	.	TRBV6-1	TRBJ2-7	CASSEGLAVRYEQYF	TGTGCCAGCAGTGAAGGGCTAGCGGTAAGGTACGAGCAGTACTTC
.	.	TRBV9	TRBJ2-7	CASSAGQYYEQYF	TGTGCCAGCAGCGCCGGACAGTACTACGAGCAGTACTTC
.	.	TRBV5-1	TRBJ2-2	CASSVEQGPGELFF	TGCGCCAGCAGCGTCGAACAGGGTCCCGGGGAGCTGTTTTTT
.	.	TRBV6-5	TRBJ1-2	CASSYSQTAYYGYTF	TGTGCCAGCAGTTACAGCCAGACAGCCTACTATGGCTACACCTTC
.	.	TRBV6-5	TRBJ1-2	CASSYPGNGYTF	TGTGCCAGCAGTTACCCCGGGAACGGCTACACCTTC
TRBD1	once	TRBV28	TRBJ2-5	CASSFARQGRKETQYF	TGTGCCAGCAGTTTCGCCCGACAGGGGAGGAAAGAGACCCAGTACTTC
.	few	TRBV2	TRBJ1-2	CASSEGSWAGVPYGYTF	TGTGCCAGCAGTGAAGGTTCTTGGGCAGGGGTCCCCTATGGCTACACCTTC
.	.	TRBV28	TRBJ2-5	CASSLGRPQETQYF	TGTGCCAGCAGTTTGGGCAGGCCCCAAGAGACCCAGTACTTC
.	.	TRBV4-2	TRBJ1-5	CASSQDVFGGDQPQHF	TGTGCCAGCAGCCAAGACGTGTTTGGGGGCGATCAGCCCCAGCATTTT
TRBD2	once	TRBV5-1	TRBJ2-1	CASSLRRGLGGSEQFF	TGCGCCAGCAGCTTGCGGCGGGGACTAGGTGGTTCTGAGCAGTTCTTC
.	few	TRBV7-9	TRBJ1-4	CASSFGWNEKLFF	TGTGCCAGCAGCTTCGGGTGGAATGAAAAACTGTTTTTT
.	.	TRBV4-1	TRBJ2-1	CASSQVLREREYNEQFF	TGCGCCAGCAGCCAGGTTTTGCGGGAACGGGAATACAATGAGCAGTTCTTC
.	.	TRBV27	TRBJ2-7	CASRRTGSYEQYF	TGTGCCAGCAGAAGAACAGGCTCCTACGAGCAGTACTTC
TRBD2	.	TRBV10-3	TRBJ2-5	CAIKREPGAGGVQETQYF	TGTGCCATCAAGAGAGAACCTGGGGCGGGGGGCGTCCAAGAGACCCAGTACTTC
.	.	TRBV2	TRBJ1-2	CASRLTGHYGYTF	TGTGCCAGCAGGTTGACAGGTCACTATGGCTACACCTTC
.	.	TRBV28	TRBJ2-7	CASSLGVTYEQYF	TGTGCCAGCAGCCTCGGGGTGACCTACGAGCAGTACTTC
.	many	TRBV7-9	TRBJ2-7	CASSIGGGKSNEQYF	TGTGCCAGCAGCATCGGTGGCGGGAAATCCAACGAGCAGTACTTC
TRBD1	.	TRBV5-1	TRBJ1-2	CASSSEQGNYGYTF	TGCGCCAGCAGCTCGGAACAGGGGAACTATGGCTACACCTTC
TRBD1	.	TRBV6-4	TRBJ2-3	CASSDSGTGPRPDTQYF	TGTGCCAGCAGTGACTCGGGGACAGGGCCGCGTCCAGATACGCAGTATTTT
.	.	TRBV5-4	TRBJ2-1	CASARSQGDEQFF	TGTGCCAGCGCGCGATCACAGGGTGATGAGCAGTTCTTC
.	few	TRBV28	TRBJ1-2	CASTPQAVGYGYTF	TGTGCCAGCACCCCACAGGCGGTAGGCTATGGCTACACCTTC
.	.	TRBV5-1	TRBJ2-2	CASRIGSVAGELFF	TGCGCCAGCAGGATCGGTAGTGTCGCCGGGGAGCTGTTTTTT
TRBD1	.	TRBV4-3	TRBJ2-3	CASSRGETGGTDTQYF	TGCGCCAGCAGCCGCGGAGAAACAGGGGGAACAGATACGCAGTATTTT
TRBD2	.	TRBV2	TRBJ2-3	CAVGLAGGTDTQYF	TGTGCCGTAGGACTAGCGGGGGGCACAGATACGCAGTATTTT
.	.	TRBV5-1	TRBJ2-3	CASSISVNTQYF	TGCGCCAGCAGCATCAGTGTCAATACGCAGTATTTT
.	few	TRBV28	TRBJ2-7	CASSFQRGSYEQYF	TGTGCCAGCAGTTTCCAGAGAGGGTCCTACGAGCAGTACTTC
.	.	TRBV5-6	TRBJ2-2	CASSARPGGELFF	TGTGCCAGCAGCGCCCGACCCGGGGGGGAGCTGTTTTTT
TRBD2	.	TRBV11-2	TRBJ2-1	CASSLGLAGGGEQFF	TGTGCCAGCAGCTTAGGACTAGCGGGCGGCGGTGAGCAATTCTTC
.	.	TRBV27	TRBJ2-1	CASSLGAAYNEQFF	TGTGCCAGCAGTTTAGGGGCAGCCTACAATGAGCAGTTCTTC
TRBD2	.	TRBV5-1	TRBJ2-7	CASSLVGLAGIPLSYEQYF	TGCGCCAGCAGCTTGGTGGGACTAGCGGGAATCCCCCTCTCCTACGAGCAGTACTTC
.	few	TRBV21-1	TRBJ2-5	CASSKGETSGGKETQYF	TGTGCCAGCAGCAAAGGGGAGACTAGCGGGGGTAAAGAGACCCAGTACTTC